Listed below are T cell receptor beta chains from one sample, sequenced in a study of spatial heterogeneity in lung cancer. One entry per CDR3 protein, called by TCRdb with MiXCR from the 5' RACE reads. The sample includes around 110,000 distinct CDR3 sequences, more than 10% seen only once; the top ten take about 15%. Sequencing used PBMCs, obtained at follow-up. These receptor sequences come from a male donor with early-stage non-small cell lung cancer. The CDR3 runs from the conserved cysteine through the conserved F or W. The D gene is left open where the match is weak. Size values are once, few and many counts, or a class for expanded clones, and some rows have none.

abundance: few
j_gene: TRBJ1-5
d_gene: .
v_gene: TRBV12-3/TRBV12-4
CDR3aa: CASSPGRVGQPQHF
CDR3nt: TGTGCCAGCAGCCCCGGGAGGGTAGGTCAGCCCCAGCATTTT

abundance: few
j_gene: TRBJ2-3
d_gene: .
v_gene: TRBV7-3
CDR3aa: CASSSQGSDTQYF
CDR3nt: TGTGCCAGCAGCTCCCAGGGCTCAGATACGCAGTATTTT

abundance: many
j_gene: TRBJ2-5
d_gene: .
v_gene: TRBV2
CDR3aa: CASSGVAPETQYF
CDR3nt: TGTGCCAGCAGTGGGGTAGCACCGGAGACCCAGTACTTC

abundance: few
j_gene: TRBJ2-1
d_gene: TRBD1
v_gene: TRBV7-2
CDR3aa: CASSRTGAGHRINEQFF
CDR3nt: TGTGCCAGCAGCCGCACAGGGGCCGGCCATAGGATAAATGAGCAGTTCTTC

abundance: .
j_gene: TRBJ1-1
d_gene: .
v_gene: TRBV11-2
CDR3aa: CASSFPGVGAFF
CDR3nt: TGTGCCAGCAGCTTCCCAGGGGTCGGGGCTTTCTTT

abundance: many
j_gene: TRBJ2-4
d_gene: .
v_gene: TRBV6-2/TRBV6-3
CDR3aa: CASSYYGDIQYF
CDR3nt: TGTGCCAGCAGTTACTATGGGGACATTCAGTACTTC

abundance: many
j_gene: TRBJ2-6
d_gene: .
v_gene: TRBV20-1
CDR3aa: CSAAPGANVLTF
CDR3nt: TGCAGTGCGGCCCCGGGGGCCAACGTCCTGACTTTC

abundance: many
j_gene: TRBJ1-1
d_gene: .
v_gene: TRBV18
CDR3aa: CASSPGQDTEAFF
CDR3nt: TGTGCCAGCTCACCGGGTCAGGACACTGAAGCTTTCTTT

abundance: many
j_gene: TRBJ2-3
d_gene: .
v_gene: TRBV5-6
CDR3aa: CASSPDPTDTQYF
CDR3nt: TGTGCCAGCAGCCCGGACCCCACAGATACGCAGTATTTT

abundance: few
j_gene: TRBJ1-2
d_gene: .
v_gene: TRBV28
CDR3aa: CASSRQINYGYTF
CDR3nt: TGTGCCAGCAGTAGACAGATTAACTATGGCTACACCTTC

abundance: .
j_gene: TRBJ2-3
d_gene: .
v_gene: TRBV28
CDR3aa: CASSSQGGAEYF
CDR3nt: TGTGCCAGCAGTTCCCAAGGGGGGGCGGAGTATTTT

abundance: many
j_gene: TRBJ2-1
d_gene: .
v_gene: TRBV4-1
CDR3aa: CASSFGGYNEQFF
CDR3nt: TGCGCCAGCAGCTTTGGGGGTTACAATGAGCAGTTCTTC

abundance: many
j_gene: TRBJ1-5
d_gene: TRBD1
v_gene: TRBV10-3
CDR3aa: CAISGQGNQPQHF
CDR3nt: TGTGCCATCAGCGGACAGGGCAATCAGCCCCAGCATTTT

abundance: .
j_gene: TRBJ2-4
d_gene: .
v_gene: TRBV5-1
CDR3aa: CASSLESSRYLAKNIQYF
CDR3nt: TGCGCCAGCAGCTTGGAATCATCCAGGTACCTAGCCAAAAACATTCAGTACTTC

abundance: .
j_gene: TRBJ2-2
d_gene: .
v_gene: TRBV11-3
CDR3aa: CASSPTMWDTANTGELFF
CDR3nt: TGTGCCAGCAGCCCAACGATGTGGGACACCGCGAACACCGGGGAGCTGTTTTTT

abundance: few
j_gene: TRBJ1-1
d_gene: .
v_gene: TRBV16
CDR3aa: CASSQGQSEAFF
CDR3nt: TGTGCCAGCAGCCAAGGACAGTCTGAAGCTTTCTTT

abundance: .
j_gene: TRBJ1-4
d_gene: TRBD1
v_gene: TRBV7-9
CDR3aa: CASSLTGQGRGEKLFF
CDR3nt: TGTGCCAGCAGCTTAACGGGACAGGGACGGGGCGAAAAACTGTTTTTT

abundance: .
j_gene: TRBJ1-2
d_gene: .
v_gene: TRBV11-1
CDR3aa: CASSLGSARDVYGYTF
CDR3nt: TGTGCCAGCAGCTTAGGATCCGCCCGAGATGTCTATGGCTACACCTTC

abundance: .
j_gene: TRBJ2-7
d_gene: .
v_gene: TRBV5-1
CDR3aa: CASSLDQLDFYEQYF
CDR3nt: TGCGCCAGCAGCTTGGATCAGCTAGACTTCTACGAGCAGTACTTC

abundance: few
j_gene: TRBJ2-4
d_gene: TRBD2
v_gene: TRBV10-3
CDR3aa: CAISDSGSAKNIQYF
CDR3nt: TGTGCCATCAGTGATAGCGGGTCGGCCAAAAACATTCAGTACTTC